Given below is one T cell receptor (beta chain) in context. Antigen unknown. Processing of graft tissue released intraepithelial and lamina propria lymphocytes. The data derive from a study of graft-versus-host responses after intestinal transplantation. Study-level points and caveats: Early after transplant, HvG declines were associated with peak levels of circulating GvH clones. Analysis identified GvH clones in recipient marrow, with some appearing first in ileum or blood.

The CDR3 loop spans 14 amino acids. CDR1 GTSNPN and CDR2 SVGIG come from the germline V gene (reference sequence). V lost 3 bases and J lost 4, with 12 bases in between. Measured with immunoSEQ multiplex PCR; TCRdb has only the in-frame clones, and not every one. The data hold 25,000 to 30,000 clones, with 80% to 85% observed a single time. The TCR sequence derives from a human patient who received an intestinal transplant, so some T cells may come from the graft donor. V gene TRBV30 combines with J gene TRBJ2-2; either TRBD1 or TRBD2 may supply D (5 bases each). Sequencing was performed on ileum tissue, taken 98 days after intestinal transplantation. CDR3 in amino acids: CAWRPLGVTGELFF. The CDR3 DNA sequence: TGTGCCTGGAGGCCCTTGGGGGTCACCGGGGAGCTGTTTTTT.